This T cell receptor (beta chain) was identified during a study of blood T cell repertoires in COVID-19. Whole-study context: The study drew acute and convalescent COVID-19 samples from the United States, Italy and Spain.

Participants came from some 23 US areas, aged about 18 to 89 years. Germline loops: CDR1 SGHRS, CDR2 YFSETQ. The junction had 9 bases not matched to a gene; V was cut back by 2 bases and J by 2 bases. The CDR3 extends over 16 amino acids. Measured with immunoSEQ multiplex PCR; TCRdb has only the in-frame clones, and not every one. The sample records 200,000 or so clones, about nine tenths being singletons. The chain combines TRBV5-1 with TRBJ2-5; 7 bases fit TRBD2. This sequence originates from a young man in a cohort exposed to, infected with or recovered from COVID-19 (not recorded which). Sequencing used PBMCs or T cells enriched from blood (not recorded which). The CDR3 sequence: CASSFFPSGLQETQYF. CDR3 sequence (DNA): TGCGCCAGCAGCTTCTTTCCTAGCGGTCTACAAGAGACCCAGTACTTC.